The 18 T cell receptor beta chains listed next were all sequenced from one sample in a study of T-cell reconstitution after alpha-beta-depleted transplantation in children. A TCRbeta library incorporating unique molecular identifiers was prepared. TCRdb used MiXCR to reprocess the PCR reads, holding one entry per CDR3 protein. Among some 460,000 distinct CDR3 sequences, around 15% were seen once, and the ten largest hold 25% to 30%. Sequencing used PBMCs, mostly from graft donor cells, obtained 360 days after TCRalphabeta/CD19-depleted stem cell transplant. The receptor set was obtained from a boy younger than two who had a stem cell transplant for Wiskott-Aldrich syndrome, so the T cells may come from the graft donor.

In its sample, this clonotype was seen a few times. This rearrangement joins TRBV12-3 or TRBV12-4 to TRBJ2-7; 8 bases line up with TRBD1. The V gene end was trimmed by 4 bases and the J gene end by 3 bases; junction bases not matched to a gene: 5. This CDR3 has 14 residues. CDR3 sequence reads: CASSWDRSLYEQYF. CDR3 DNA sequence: TGTGCCAGCAGTTGGGACAGGTCTCTCTACGAGCAGTACTTC.

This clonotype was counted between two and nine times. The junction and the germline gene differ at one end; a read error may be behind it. The CDR3 reads CASSQDEQGRDLNCGYTF. For the CDR3, the DNA is TGCGCCAGCAGCCAAGATGAACAGGGCCGGGACCTTAACTGTGGCTACACCTTC. This chain joins TRBV4-3 and TRBJ1-2, with TRBD1 as a possible D gene (6 bases). Germline CDR1 reads LGHNA; CDR2 reads YSLEER. CDR3 length: 18 amino acids.

The CDR3 DNA is TGTGCCAGCAGCTTACCCGGACCTAGAACGGAGACCCAGTACTTC. Residues: CASSLPGPRTETQYF. This chain connects TRBV11-2 to TRBJ2-5, with D uncertain. Trimming removed 2 bases at V and 5 bases at J, with 15 bases between. CDR1 and CDR2 from the germline V gene are SGHAT and FQNNGV. This CDR3 spans 15 amino acids.

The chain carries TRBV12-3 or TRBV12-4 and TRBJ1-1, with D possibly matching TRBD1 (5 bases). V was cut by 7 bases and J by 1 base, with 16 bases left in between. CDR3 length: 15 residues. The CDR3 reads CASTPSGGKNTEAFF. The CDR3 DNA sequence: TGTGCCAGCACCCCGTCCGGGGGTAAGAACACTGAAGCTTTCTTT.

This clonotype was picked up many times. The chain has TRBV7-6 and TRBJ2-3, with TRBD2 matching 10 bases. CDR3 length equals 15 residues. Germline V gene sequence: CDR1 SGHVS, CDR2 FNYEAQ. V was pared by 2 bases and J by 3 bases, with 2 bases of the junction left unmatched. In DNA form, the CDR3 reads TGTGCCAGCAGCTTAATTAGCGGGAGGACAGATACGCAGTATTTT. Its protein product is CASSLISGRTDTQYF.

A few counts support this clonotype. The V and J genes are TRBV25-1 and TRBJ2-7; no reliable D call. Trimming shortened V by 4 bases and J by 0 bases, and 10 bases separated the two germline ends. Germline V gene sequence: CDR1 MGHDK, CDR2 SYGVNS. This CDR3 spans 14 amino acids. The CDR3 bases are TGTGCCAGCAGTGCCCGACCCAGCTCCTACGAGCAGTACTTC. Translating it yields CASSARPSSYEQYF.

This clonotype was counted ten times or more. This CDR3 is CASSSDGQETQYF. The CDR3 coding sequence is TGTGCCAGCAGTTCGGACGGCCAAGAGACCCAGTACTTC. V is TRBV28 and J is TRBJ2-5; no clear D gene. Per the germline V gene, CDR1 is MDHEN and CDR2 is SYDVKM. This CDR3 comprises 13 residues. With 4 bases removed from V and 1 base from J, the gap between germline ends came to 7 bases.

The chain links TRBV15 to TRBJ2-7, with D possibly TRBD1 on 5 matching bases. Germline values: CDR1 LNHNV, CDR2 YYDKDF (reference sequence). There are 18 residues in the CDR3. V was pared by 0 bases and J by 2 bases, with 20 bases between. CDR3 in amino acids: CATSRDYLGAPEPYEQYF. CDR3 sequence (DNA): TGTGCCACCAGCAGAGATTATCTAGGGGCCCCCGAGCCCTACGAGCAGTACTTC.

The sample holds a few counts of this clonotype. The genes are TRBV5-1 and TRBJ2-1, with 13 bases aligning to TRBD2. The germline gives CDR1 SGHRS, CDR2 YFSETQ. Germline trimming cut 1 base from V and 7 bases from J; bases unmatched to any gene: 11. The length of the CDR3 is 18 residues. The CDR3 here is CASSLWTSGSSFRNEQFF. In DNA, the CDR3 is TGCGCCAGCAGCTTGTGGACTAGCGGGAGTTCTTTTAGGAATGAGCAGTTCTTC.

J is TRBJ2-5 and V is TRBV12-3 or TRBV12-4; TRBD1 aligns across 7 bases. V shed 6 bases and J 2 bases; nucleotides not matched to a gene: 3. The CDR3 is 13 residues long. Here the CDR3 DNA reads TGTGCCAGCAGGGTGACAGGGCAAGAGACCCAGTACTTC. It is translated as CASRVTGQETQYF.

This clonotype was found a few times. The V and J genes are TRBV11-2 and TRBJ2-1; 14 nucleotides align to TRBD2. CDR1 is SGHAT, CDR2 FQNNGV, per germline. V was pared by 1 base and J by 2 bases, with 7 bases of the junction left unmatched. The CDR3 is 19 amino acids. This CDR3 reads CASSLVGTSGSGPYNEQFF. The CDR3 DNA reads TGTGCCAGCAGCTTAGTAGGGACTAGCGGGAGTGGGCCCTACAATGAGCAGTTCTTC. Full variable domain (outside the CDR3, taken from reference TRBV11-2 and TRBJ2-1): EAGVAQSPRYKIIEKRQSVAFWCNPISGHATLYWYQQILGQGPKLLIQFQNNGVVDDSQLPKDRFSAERLKGVDSTLKIQPAKLEDSAVYLCASSLVGTSGSGPYNEQFFGPGTRLTVL.

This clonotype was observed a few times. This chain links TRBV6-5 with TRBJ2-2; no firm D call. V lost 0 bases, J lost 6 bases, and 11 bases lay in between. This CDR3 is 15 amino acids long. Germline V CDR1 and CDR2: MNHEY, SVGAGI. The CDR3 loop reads CASSYSPIIAGELFF. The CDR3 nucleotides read TGTGCCAGCAGTTACTCCCCAATTATTGCCGGGGAGCTGTTTTTT.

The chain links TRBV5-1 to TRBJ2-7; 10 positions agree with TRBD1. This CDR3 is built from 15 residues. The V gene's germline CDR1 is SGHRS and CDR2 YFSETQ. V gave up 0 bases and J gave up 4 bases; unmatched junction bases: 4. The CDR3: CASSLDGTGAYEQYF. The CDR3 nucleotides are TGCGCCAGCAGCTTGGACGGGACAGGGGCATACGAGCAGTACTTC.

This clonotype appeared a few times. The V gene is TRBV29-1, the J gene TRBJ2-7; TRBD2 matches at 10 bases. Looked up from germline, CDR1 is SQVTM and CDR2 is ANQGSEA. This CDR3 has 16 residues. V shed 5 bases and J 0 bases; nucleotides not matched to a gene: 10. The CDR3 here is CSVRASGSPLSYEQYF. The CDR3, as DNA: TGCAGCGTTAGGGCTAGCGGGAGCCCCCTCTCCTACGAGCAGTACTTC.

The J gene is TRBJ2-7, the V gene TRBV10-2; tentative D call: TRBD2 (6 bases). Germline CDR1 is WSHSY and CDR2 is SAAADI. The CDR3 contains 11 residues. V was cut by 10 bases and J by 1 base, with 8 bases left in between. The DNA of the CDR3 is TGCGCCACGACTAGTTCCTACGAGCAGTACTTC. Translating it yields CATTSSYEQYF.

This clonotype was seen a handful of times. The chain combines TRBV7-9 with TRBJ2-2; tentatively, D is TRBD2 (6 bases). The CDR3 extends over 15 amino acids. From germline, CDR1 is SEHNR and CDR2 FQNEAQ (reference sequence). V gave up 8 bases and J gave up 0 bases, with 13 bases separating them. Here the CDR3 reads CASASWGANTGELFF. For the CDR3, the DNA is TGTGCCAGCGCCTCATGGGGGGCGAACACCGGGGAGCTGTTTTTT.

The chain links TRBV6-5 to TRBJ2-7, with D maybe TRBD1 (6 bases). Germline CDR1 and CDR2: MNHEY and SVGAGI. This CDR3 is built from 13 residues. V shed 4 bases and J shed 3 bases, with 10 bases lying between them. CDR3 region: CASSSDSYYEQYF. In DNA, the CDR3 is TGTGCCAGCAGTTCGGACAGCTACTACGAGCAGTACTTC.

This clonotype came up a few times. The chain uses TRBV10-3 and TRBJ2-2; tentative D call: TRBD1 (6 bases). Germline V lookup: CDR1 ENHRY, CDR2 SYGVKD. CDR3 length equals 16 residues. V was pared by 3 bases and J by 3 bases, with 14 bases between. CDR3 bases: TGTGCCATCAGTGACGCTGGACAGCTTTACACCGGGGAGCTGTTTTTT. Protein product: CAISDAGQLYTGELFF.